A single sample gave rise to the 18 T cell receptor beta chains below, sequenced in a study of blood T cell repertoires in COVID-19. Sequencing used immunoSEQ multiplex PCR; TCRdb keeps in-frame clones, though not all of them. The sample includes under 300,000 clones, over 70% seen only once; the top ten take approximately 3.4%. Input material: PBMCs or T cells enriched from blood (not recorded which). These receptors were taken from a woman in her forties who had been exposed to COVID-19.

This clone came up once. The CDR3 region has the DNA TGTGCCAGCGGGGGCAGGGGCACAGATACGCAGTATTTT. Translation gives CASGGRGTDTQYF. The rearrangement links TRBV11-3 to TRBJ2-3, with D perhaps TRBD1 (6 bases). Germline V lookup: CDR1 SGHNT, CDR2 YENEEA. The CDR3 consists of 13 residues. The V and J ends lost 8 bases and 1 base respectively, with 10 bases between them. Variable domain in full (rest from reference TRBV11-3 and TRBJ2-3): EAGVVQSPRYKIIEKKQPVAFWCNPISGHNTLYWYLQNLGQGPELLIRYENEEAVDDSQLPKDRFSAERLKGVDSTLKIQPAELGDSAVYLCASGGRGTDTQYFGPGTRLTVL.

CDR3 sequence (DNA): TGCAGCGTCCCCCTGACACCGTCCCTAACCTACGAGCAGTACTTC. It codes for CSVPLTPSLTYEQYF. This sequence joins TRBV29-1 and TRBJ2-7, with D uncertain. This CDR3 spans 15 amino acids. V was trimmed by 6 bases and J by 2 bases, leaving 20 bases between them. The germline V gene encodes CDR1 SQVTM and CDR2 ANQGSEA.

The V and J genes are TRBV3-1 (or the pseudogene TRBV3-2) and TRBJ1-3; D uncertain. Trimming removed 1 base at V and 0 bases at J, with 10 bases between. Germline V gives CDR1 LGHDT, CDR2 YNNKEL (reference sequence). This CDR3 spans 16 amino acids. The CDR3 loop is CASSQVITGSGNTIYF. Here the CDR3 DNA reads TGTGCCAGCAGCCAAGTTATAACGGGCTCTGGAAACACCATATATTTT.

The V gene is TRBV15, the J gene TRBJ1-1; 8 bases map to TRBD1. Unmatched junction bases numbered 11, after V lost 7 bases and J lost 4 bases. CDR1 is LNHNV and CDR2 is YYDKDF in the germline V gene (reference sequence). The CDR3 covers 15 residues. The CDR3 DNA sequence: TGTGCCACCAACCAGGGGGCTCGAAGGATCACTGAAGCTTTCTTT. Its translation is CATNQGARRITEAFF.

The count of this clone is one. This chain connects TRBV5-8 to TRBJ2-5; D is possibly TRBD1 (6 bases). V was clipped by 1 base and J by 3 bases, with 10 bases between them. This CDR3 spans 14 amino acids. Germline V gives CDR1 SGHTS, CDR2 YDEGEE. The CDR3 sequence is CASSLLGTKETQYF. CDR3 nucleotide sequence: TGTGCCAGCAGCTTGTTAGGGACAAAAGAGACCCAGTACTTC. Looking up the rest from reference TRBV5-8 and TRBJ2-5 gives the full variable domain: EAGVTQSPTHLIKTRGQQATLRCSPISGHTSVYWYQQALGLGLQFLLWYDEGEERNRGNFPPRFSGRQFPNYSSELNVNALELEDSALYLCASSLLGTKETQYFGPGTRLLVL.

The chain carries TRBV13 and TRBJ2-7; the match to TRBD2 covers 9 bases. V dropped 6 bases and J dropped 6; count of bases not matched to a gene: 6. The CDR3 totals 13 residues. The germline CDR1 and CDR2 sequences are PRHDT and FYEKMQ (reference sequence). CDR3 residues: CASRRVAGVEQYF. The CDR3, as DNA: TGTGCCAGCAGAAGGGTAGCGGGGGTCGAGCAGTACTTC.

The CDR3 bases are TGTGCCAGCAGCAGACTCATAGGACAGGGGGCTGAAAAACTGTTTTTT. Translated: CASSRLIGQGAEKLFF. The chain joins TRBV5-6 to TRBJ1-4, with 11 nucleotides matching TRBD1. The CDR3 length is 16 residues. Trimming at V came to 4 bases and at J to 7 bases, leaving 9 bases not matched to a gene. Germline CDR1 and CDR2: SGHDT and YYEEEE.

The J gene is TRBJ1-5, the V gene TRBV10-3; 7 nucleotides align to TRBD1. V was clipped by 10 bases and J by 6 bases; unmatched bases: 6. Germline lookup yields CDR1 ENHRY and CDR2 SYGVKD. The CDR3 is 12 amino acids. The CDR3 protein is CATRQGGQPQHF. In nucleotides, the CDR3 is TGTGCCACCAGACAGGGTGGTCAGCCCCAGCATTTT.

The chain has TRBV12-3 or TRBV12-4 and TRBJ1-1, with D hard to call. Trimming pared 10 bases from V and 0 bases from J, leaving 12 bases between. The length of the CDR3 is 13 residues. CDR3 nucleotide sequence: TGTGCCATATCGTCTCGGGTGAACACTGAAGCTTTCTTT. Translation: CAISSRVNTEAFF.

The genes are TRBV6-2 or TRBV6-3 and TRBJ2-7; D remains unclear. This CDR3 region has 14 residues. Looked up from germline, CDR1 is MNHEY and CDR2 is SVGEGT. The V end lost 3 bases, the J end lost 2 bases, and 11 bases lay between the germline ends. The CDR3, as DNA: TGTGCCAGCAGTTATTCTGTACACACCTACGAGCAGTACGTC. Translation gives CASSYSVHTYEQYV.

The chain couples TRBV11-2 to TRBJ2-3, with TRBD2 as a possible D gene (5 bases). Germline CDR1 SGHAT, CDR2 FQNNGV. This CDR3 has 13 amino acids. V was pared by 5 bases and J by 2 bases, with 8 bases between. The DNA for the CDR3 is TGTGCCAGCAGCCCGGGGATCACAGATACGCAGTATTTT. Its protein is CASSPGITDTQYF.

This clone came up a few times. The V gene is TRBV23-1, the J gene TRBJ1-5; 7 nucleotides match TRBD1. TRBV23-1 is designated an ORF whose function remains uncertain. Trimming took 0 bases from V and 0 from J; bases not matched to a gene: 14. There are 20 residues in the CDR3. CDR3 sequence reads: CASSQSIWDRHRYSNQPQHF. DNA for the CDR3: TGCGCCAGCAGTCAATCTATTTGGGACAGACACCGATATAGCAATCAGCCCCAGCATTTT.

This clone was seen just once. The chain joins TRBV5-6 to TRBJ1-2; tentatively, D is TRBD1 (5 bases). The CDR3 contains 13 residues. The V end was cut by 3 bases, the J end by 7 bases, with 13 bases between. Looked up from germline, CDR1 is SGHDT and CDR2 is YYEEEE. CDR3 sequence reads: CASSWGDGLGYTF. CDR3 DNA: TGTGCCAGCAGCTGGGGGGACGGGCTTGGCTACACCTTC.

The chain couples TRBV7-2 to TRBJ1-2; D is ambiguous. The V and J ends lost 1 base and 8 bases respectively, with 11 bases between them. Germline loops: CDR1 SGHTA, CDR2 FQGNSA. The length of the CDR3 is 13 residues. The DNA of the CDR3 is TGTGCCAGCAGCTTAGTTGGCAGCAGGGGCTACACCTTC. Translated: CASSLVGSRGYTF.

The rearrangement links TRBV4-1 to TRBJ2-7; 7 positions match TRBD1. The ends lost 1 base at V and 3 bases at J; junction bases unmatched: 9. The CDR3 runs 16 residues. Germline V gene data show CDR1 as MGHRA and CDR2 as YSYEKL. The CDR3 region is CASSQVPDRDFYEQYF. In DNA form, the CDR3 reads TGCGCCAGCAGCCAAGTCCCCGACAGGGATTTCTACGAGCAGTACTTC.

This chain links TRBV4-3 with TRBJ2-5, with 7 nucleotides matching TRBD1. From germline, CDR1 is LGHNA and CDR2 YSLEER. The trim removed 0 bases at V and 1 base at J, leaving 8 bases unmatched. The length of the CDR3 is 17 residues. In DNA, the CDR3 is TGCGCCAGCAGCCAAGATCCACCGGGACAGATCCAAGAGACCCAGTACTTC. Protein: CASSQDPPGQIQETQYF.

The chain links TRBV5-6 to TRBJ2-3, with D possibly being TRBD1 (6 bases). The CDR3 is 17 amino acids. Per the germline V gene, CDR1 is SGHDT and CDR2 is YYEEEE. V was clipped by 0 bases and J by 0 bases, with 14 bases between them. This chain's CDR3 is CASSLGLDSTSTDTQYF. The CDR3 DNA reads TGTGCCAGCAGCTTGGGTTTGGACAGCACTAGCACAGATACGCAGTATTTT.

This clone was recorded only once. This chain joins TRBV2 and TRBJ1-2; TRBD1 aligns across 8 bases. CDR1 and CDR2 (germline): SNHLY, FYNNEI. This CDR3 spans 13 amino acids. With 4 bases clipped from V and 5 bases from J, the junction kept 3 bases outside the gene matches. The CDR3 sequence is CASSVTGGYGYTF. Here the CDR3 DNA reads TGTGCCAGCAGTGTAACAGGGGGGTATGGCTACACCTTC.